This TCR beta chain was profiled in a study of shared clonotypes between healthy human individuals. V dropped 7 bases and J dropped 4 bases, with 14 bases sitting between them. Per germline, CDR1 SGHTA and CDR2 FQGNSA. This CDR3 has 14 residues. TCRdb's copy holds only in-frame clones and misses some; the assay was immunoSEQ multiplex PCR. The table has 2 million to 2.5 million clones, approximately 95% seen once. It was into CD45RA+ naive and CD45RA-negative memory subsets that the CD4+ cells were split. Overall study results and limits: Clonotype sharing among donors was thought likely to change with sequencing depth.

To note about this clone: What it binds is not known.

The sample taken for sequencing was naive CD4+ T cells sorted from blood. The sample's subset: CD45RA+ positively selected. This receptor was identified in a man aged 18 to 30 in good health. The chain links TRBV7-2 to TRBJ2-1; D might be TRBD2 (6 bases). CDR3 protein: CASTLSGGYNEQFF. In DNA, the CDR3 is TGTGCCAGCACCCTTAGCGGCGGATACAATGAGCAGTTCTTC.